The 15 T cell receptor beta chains presented below share a single source sample, sequenced in a study of radiation and T cells in renal cell carcinoma. Time point of the sample: blood 2 weeks post-SBRT. Treatment specified: 15 Gy SBRT to primary tumor, nephrectomy 4 weeks later. Clones were read by immunoSEQ multiplex PCR, and TCRdb kept only the in-frame ones, dropping some. The sample lists 120,000 or so clones, 75% to 85% seen once, with around 2% in the top ten. The sequenced sample was blood, obtained from a patient whose treatment included radiotherapy and nephrectomy. All receptors come from an older woman with renal cell carcinoma.

The V gene is TRBV4-3, the J gene TRBJ2-3; no firm D call. The CDR3 spans 15 residues. Trimming pared 4 bases from V and 0 bases from J, leaving 11 bases between. Looked up from germline, CDR1 is LGHNA and CDR2 is YSLEER. In DNA form, the CDR3 reads TGCGCCAGCAGCCGCCTGATAGTGAGCACAGATACGCAGTATTTT. It codes for CASSRLIVSTDTQYF.

V and J are TRBV27 and TRBJ2-5; D gene ambiguous. Germline values: CDR1 MNHEY, CDR2 SMNVEV (reference sequence). The V and J ends lost 5 bases and 2 bases respectively, with 24 bases between them. This CDR3 spans 18 amino acids. DNA for the CDR3: TGTGCCAGCAGTCCACACCGGGCCGCGGTCCCTCTACAAGAGACCCAGTACTTC. Residues: CASSPHRAAVPLQETQYF.

The chain employs TRBV27 and TRBJ2-2; unclear D gene. V was clipped by 3 bases and J by 6 bases, with 5 bases between them. Germline V gene sequence: CDR1 MNHEY, CDR2 SMNVEV (reference sequence). The CDR3 runs to 12 residues. CDR3 DNA sequence: TGTGCCAGCAGTTTCCCCCCCGGGGAGCTGTTTTTT. Translating it yields CASSFPPGELFF.

The genes are TRBV5-4 and TRBJ2-7, with D possibly being TRBD2 (5 bases). The CDR3 totals 14 residues. V dropped 4 bases and J dropped 1 base, with 12 bases sitting between them. Germline assignment: CDR1 SGHNT and CDR2 YYREEE (reference sequence). CDR3 in amino acids: CASSVDYRSYEQYF. CDR3 nucleotides: TGTGCCAGCAGCGTTGACTACCGATCCTACGAGCAGTACTTC.

The V gene is TRBV11-3, the J gene TRBJ2-5, with 10 bases fitting TRBD1. Germline CDR1 and CDR2: SGHNT and YENEEA. The CDR3 extends over 15 amino acids. The trim removed 5 bases at V and 2 bases at J, leaving 5 bases unmatched. Here the CDR3 reads CASSQGTGVQETQYF. CDR3 coding DNA: TGTGCCAGCAGCCAGGGGACAGGGGTTCAAGAGACCCAGTACTTC.

This chain joins TRBV6-5 and TRBJ1-1; D not resolved. The V end lost 6 bases, the J end lost 12 bases, and 14 bases lay between the germline ends. CDR1 and CDR2 from the germline V gene are MNHEY and SVGAGI. This CDR3 comprises 11 residues. The CDR3 is CASRTEPSTFF. CDR3 DNA sequence: TGTGCCAGCAGAACGGAGCCCTCAACTTTCTTT.

The chain is built from TRBV4-1 and TRBJ2-3; no firm D call. Trimming took off 1 base at V and 0 bases at J, with 5 bases between the two ends. CDR3 length: 14 amino acids. CDR1 and CDR2 from the germline V gene are MGHRA and YSYEKL. This CDR3 reads CASSQGASTDTQYF. The DNA for the CDR3 is TGCGCCAGCAGCCAAGGGGCCAGCACAGATACGCAGTATTTT.

This clone was seen a handful of times. The J gene is TRBJ1-1, the V gene TRBV27; 9 bases match TRBD1. This CDR3 has 14 residues. In germline, CDR1 is MNHEY, CDR2 SMNVEV (reference sequence). The junction had 6 bases not matched to a gene; V was cut back by 6 bases and J by 4 bases. The CDR3 loop is CASSPGTGTTEAFF. The DNA for the CDR3 is TGTGCCAGCAGCCCCGGGACAGGGACCACTGAAGCTTTCTTT.

This clone was picked up a small number of times. The rearrangement uses TRBV20-1 and TRBJ1-1; D gene uncertain. CDR3 length: 11 amino acids. Germline V gene sequence: CDR1 DFQATT, CDR2 SNEGSKA (reference sequence). V gave up 5 bases and J gave up 1 base, with 5 bases separating them. This chain's CDR3 is CSAAGNTEAFF. CDR3 in DNA: TGCAGTGCTGCGGGGAACACTGAAGCTTTCTTT.

The chain joins TRBV6-5 to TRBJ2-3; weak D call: TRBD2 (6 bases). The CDR3 has 15 residues. Germline V gene sequence: CDR1 MNHEY, CDR2 SVGAGI. V lost 5 bases and J lost 6, with 18 bases in between. CDR3 amino acids: CASSLTTGVGDTQYF. CDR3 DNA: TGTGCCAGCAGTCTGACCACGGGAGTAGGGGATACGCAGTATTTT.

J is TRBJ2-5 and V is TRBV5-4, with D possibly matching TRBD2 (6 bases). Germline V CDR1 and CDR2: SGHNT, YYREEE (reference sequence). This CDR3 has 16 amino acids. The V and J ends lost 5 bases and 1 base respectively, with 18 bases between them. CDR3 coding DNA: TGTGCCAGCAGTCACGAGGAGCGGGCCGCCCAAGAGACCCAGTACTTC. Amino acids: CASSHEERAAQETQYF.

V usage is TRBV4-3 and J usage is TRBJ1-2, with D unclear. V shed 0 bases and J shed 2 bases, with 7 bases lying between them. This CDR3 is built from 14 residues. Germline V gene sequence: CDR1 LGHNA, CDR2 YSLEER. As DNA, the CDR3 is TGCGCCAGCAGCCAAGACGGGATGAACTATGGCTACACCTTC. It yields the protein CASSQDGMNYGYTF.

This clone was seen a single time. The rearrangement joins TRBV28 to TRBJ1-1; 8 bases agree with TRBD1. The V gene end was trimmed by 6 bases and the J gene end by 2 bases; junction bases not matched to a gene: 11. This CDR3 spans 16 amino acids. The germline CDR1 and CDR2 sequences are MDHEN and SYDVKM. The CDR3 loop reads CASRPDRGRGNTEAFF. The DNA of the CDR3 is TGTGCCAGCAGACCCGACAGGGGTAGGGGAAACACTGAAGCTTTCTTT. The complete variable domain, with remaining parts taken from reference TRBV28 and TRBJ1-1, reads DVKVTQSSRYLVKRTGEKVFLECVQDMDHENMFWYRQDPGLGLRLIYFSYDVKMKEKGDIPEGYSVSREKKERFSLILESASTNQTSMYLCASRPDRGRGNTEAFFGQGTRLTVV.

The J gene is TRBJ2-5, the V gene TRBV2; tentative D call: TRBD2 (6 bases). Per the germline V gene, CDR1 is SNHLY and CDR2 is FYNNEI. Trimming shortened V by 4 bases and J by 4 bases, and 13 bases separated the two germline ends. This CDR3 comprises 14 residues. The CDR3, as DNA: TGTGCCAGCAGTGCGGGACTGGCAGGAGAGACCCAGTACTTC. Residues: CASSAGLAGETQYF.

This clone appeared once. This chain links TRBV11-3 with TRBJ2-7; unclear D gene. Germline values: CDR1 SGHNT, CDR2 YENEEA. The CDR3 is 12 residues long. Trimming removed 5 bases at V and 1 base at J, with 6 bases between. CDR3 in DNA: TGTGCCAGCAGCCCCCGATCCTACGAGCAGTACTTC. It is translated as CASSPRSYEQYF.